Listed here are 28 T cell receptor beta chains from one sample, sequenced in a study of T cell responses to AZD1222 COVID-19 vaccine. This table comes from immunoSEQ multiplex PCR, and its TCRdb copy is limited to in-frame clones, with some not included. The sample records roughly 140,000 clones, 92% being singletons. The sample consisted of peripheral blood, taken 28 days after the second AZD1222 dose. Every receptor here comes from an adult who received the AZD1222 COVID-19 vaccine.

CDR3 protein: CASTLTTSNTEAFF. CDR3 DNA: TGTGCCAGCACCTTAACCACATCGAACACTGAAGCTTTCTTT. This chain links TRBV28 with TRBJ1-1; no reliable D call. The length of the CDR3 is 14 residues. The germline V gene has CDR1 MDHEN and CDR2 SYDVKM. V shed 7 bases and J shed 1 base, with 13 bases lying between them. The variable domain in full, completed from reference TRBV28 and TRBJ1-1, reads DVKVTQSSRYLVKRTGEKVFLECVQDMDHENMFWYRQDPGLGLRLIYFSYDVKMKEKGDIPEGYSVSREKKERFSLILESASTNQTSMYLCASTLTTSNTEAFFGQGTRLTVV.

The chain uses TRBV28 and TRBJ1-6; the match to TRBD1 covers 7 bases. Germline CDR1 is MDHEN and CDR2 is SYDVKM. Unmatched junction bases numbered 10, after V lost 6 bases and J lost 11 bases. The CDR3 is 14 amino acids. The CDR3 DNA reads as TGTGCCAGCAGGTTCGACAGGGTGGATACACCCCTCCACTTT. This codes for CASRFDRVDTPLHF.

The chain is built from TRBV2 and TRBJ1-5, with D perhaps TRBD1 (5 bases). The germline V gene has CDR1 SNHLY and CDR2 FYNNEI. The CDR3 has 14 amino acids. Trimming cost V 2 bases and J 7 bases, with 12 bases left between them. The DNA for the CDR3 is TGTGCCAGCAGTGAATCCAGGGCGGAACAGCCCCAGCATTTT. The encoded protein is CASSESRAEQPQHF.

The chain links TRBV14 to TRBJ1-4; D uncertain. This CDR3 is 12 amino acids long. CDR1 and CDR2 from the germline V gene are SGHDN and FVKESK. The V end was cut by 1 base, the J end by 8 bases, with 5 bases between. Written as DNA, the CDR3 is TGTGCCAGCAGCCAAGCCGGGGAAAAACTGTTTTTT. Protein: CASSQAGEKLFF.

This clone was recorded only once. The chain joins TRBV28 to TRBJ1-6, with a weak D call TRBD1 (6 bases). Deletions cut 5 bases from V and 2 bases from J, with 16 bases between. Germline V gene sequence: CDR1 MDHEN, CDR2 SYDVKM. The CDR3 has 17 amino acids. CDR3 coding DNA: TGTGCCAGCAGTCCTTCGGACAGCGCGACCTATAATTCACCCCTCCACTTT. Protein: CASSPSDSATYNSPLHF.

The V gene is TRBV5-1, the J gene TRBJ1-1, with D possibly being TRBD1 (5 bases). Germline V gene data show CDR1 as SGHRS and CDR2 as YFSETQ. The CDR3 is made up of 15 amino acids. Trimming left V 4 bases short and J 1 base short, with 14 bases between. The CDR3 protein is CASSTGALGNTEAFF. CDR3 nucleotides: TGCGCCAGCAGCACTGGGGCTTTGGGGAACACTGAAGCTTTCTTT.

The rearrangement uses TRBV2 and TRBJ1-2; 10 nucleotides agree with TRBD1. There are 14 residues in the CDR3. V lost 7 bases and J lost 6; bases outside the gene matches: 8. From germline, CDR1 is SNHLY and CDR2 FYNNEI. CDR3 nucleotide sequence: TGTGCCAGCATTGGGACAGGGGCTAGAAATGGCTACACCTTC. As protein: CASIGTGARNGYTF. The full variable domain, in which reference TRBV2 and TRBJ1-2 provide the parts outside the CDR3, is EPEVTQTPSHQVTQMGQEVILRCVPISNHLYFYWYRQILGQKVEFLVSFYNNEISEKSEIFDDQFSVERPDGSNFTLKIRSTKLEDSAMYFCASIGTGARNGYTFGSGTRLTVV.

The V and J genes are TRBV7-2 and TRBJ1-1; D unresolved. The CDR3 extends over 15 amino acids. Germline V gene sequence: CDR1 SGHTA, CDR2 FQGNSA. V lost 2 bases and J 0 bases, leaving 10 bases between the germline ends. Here the CDR3 reads CASSLKVTMNTEAFF. The CDR3 DNA follows: TGTGCCAGCAGCTTAAAGGTTACAATGAACACTGAAGCTTTCTTT.

J is TRBJ1-3 and V is TRBV7-2; 8 bases are shared with TRBD1. This CDR3 comprises 13 residues. Germline CDR1 and CDR2: SGHTA and FQGNSA. The trim removed 3 bases at V and 15 bases at J, leaving 10 bases unmatched. The CDR3 region is CASSFLTGASEYF. Here the CDR3 DNA reads TGTGCCAGCAGCTTCCTGACAGGGGCCAGTGAATATTTT.

This chain links TRBV19 with TRBJ2-3, with D tentatively TRBD1 (6 bases). Trimming pared 7 bases from V and 3 bases from J, leaving 29 bases between. Germline-derived CDR1 and CDR2 are LNHDA and SQIVND (reference sequence). This CDR3 is 19 amino acids long. The CDR3 is CASNSRTVLQKQGTDTQYF. As DNA, the CDR3 is TGTGCCAGTAATTCCCGGACAGTTCTACAGAAGCAAGGGACAGATACGCAGTATTTT.

This clone occurred once. The rearrangement uses TRBV2 and TRBJ1-5; 9 bases line up with TRBD1. Trimming cost V 5 bases and J 4 bases; bases outside gene matches: 6. Looked up from germline, CDR1 is SNHLY and CDR2 is FYNNEI. The CDR3 runs 15 residues. The CDR3 DNA is TGTGCCAGCAGTTCACAGGGGGCCGGGAATCAGCCCCAGCATTTT. Translation gives CASSSQGAGNQPQHF.

This chain joins TRBV18 and TRBJ1-2; a weak D match, TRBD1 (6 bases). The CDR3 extends over 14 amino acids. Germline V gene data show CDR1 as KGHSH and CDR2 as LQKENI. The V and J ends lost 1 base and 4 bases respectively, with 10 bases between them. The CDR3 DNA is TGTGCCAGCTCACCACTCCTACAGGGCTATGGCTACACCTTC. Amino acid sequence: CASSPLLQGYGYTF.

V gene TRBV19 combines with J gene TRBJ2-2, with TRBD1 identical over 7 bases. The CDR3 totals 13 residues. Trimming took 4 bases from V and 11 from J; bases not matched to a gene: 7. CDR1 LNHDA and CDR2 SQIVND come from the germline V gene (reference sequence). CDR3 region: CASSTHQGGELFF. CDR3 DNA sequence: TGTGCCAGTAGTACCCATCAAGGGGGCGAGCTGTTTTTT.

This clone was counted once. The chain has TRBV19 and TRBJ1-1, with 9 bases identical to TRBD1. V was pared by 3 bases and J by 8 bases, with 16 bases of the junction left unmatched. The CDR3 spans 17 residues. CDR1 and CDR2 (germline): LNHDA, SQIVND (reference sequence). The CDR3 coding sequence is TGTGCCAGTAGTATCGTCCCGGGACAGGGACCGGCTCTAGAAGCTTTCTTT. The encoded protein is CASSIVPGQGPALEAFF.

V gene TRBV28 combines with J gene TRBJ1-5; D gene uncertain. The CDR3 contains 13 residues. With 3 bases removed from V and 9 bases from J, the gap between germline ends came to 12 bases. In germline, CDR1 is MDHEN, CDR2 SYDVKM. The CDR3 DNA reads as TGTGCCAGCAGTTTGCCCGATACGCGGCCCCAGCATTTT. Translating gives CASSLPDTRPQHF.

The rearrangement links TRBV3-1 (or the pseudogene TRBV3-2) to TRBJ1-2, with a tentative D call TRBD1 (6 bases). V was shortened by 1 base and J by 3 bases, with 6 bases between the two germline ends. Germline CDR1 and CDR2: LGHDT and YNNKEL (reference sequence). This CDR3 contains 13 residues. CDR3 nucleotides: TGTGCCAGCAGCCAAGGACAGGACTATGGCTACACCTTC. Its protein is CASSQGQDYGYTF.

The chain joins TRBV19 to TRBJ1-2; TRBD1 is a possible D gene (5 bases). The germline V gene has CDR1 LNHDA and CDR2 SQIVND (reference sequence). V shed 5 bases and J shed 5 bases, with 15 bases lying between them. This CDR3 comprises 14 residues. The CDR3: CASSPEVGGYGYTF. Written as DNA, the CDR3 is TGTGCCAGTAGTCCGGAGGTTGGGGGATATGGCTACACCTTC.

The V call is TRBV7-8, the J call TRBJ2-7; 9 bases match TRBD1. Germline V gives CDR1 SGHVS, CDR2 FQNEAQ. CDR3 length equals 15 residues. Germline trimming cut 1 base from V and 3 bases from J; bases unmatched to any gene: 4. The CDR3 loop is CASSLVAGQGYEQYV. DNA for the CDR3: TGTGCCAGCAGCTTAGTCGCGGGACAGGGCTACGAGCAGTACGTC.

The gene calls are TRBV11-2 and TRBJ2-1, with 9 bases aligning to TRBD2. The CDR3 consists of 15 residues. V was clipped by 3 bases and J by 6 bases; unmatched bases: 6. Germline lookup yields CDR1 SGHAT and CDR2 FQNNGV. The CDR3 loop is CASSLGGGVSNEQFF. The DNA for the CDR3 is TGTGCCAGCAGCTTGGGCGGGGGGGTTTCCAATGAGCAGTTCTTC. Supplemented by reference TRBV11-2 and TRBJ2-1, the full variable domain reads EAGVAQSPRYKIIEKRQSVAFWCNPISGHATLYWYQQILGQGPKLLIQFQNNGVVDDSQLPKDRFSAERLKGVDSTLKIQPAKLEDSAVYLCASSLGGGVSNEQFFGPGTRLTVL.

V usage is TRBV30 and J usage is TRBJ2-2; 8 bases fit TRBD2. CDR3 length: 17 amino acids. The germline gives CDR1 GTSNPN, CDR2 SVGIG (reference sequence). Losses at the gene ends were 4 bases for V and 2 bases for J; bases not matched to a gene: 12. DNA for the CDR3: TGTGCCTGGACCCGTGGGGCGGGAGGTTCCAACACCGGGGAGCTGTTTTTT. It specifies CAWTRGAGGSNTGELFF. The whole variable domain, remainder taken from reference TRBV30 and TRBJ2-2, is SQTIHQWPATLVQPVGSPLSLECTVEGTSNPNLYWYRQAAGRGLQLLFYSVGIGQISSEVPQNLSASRPQDRQFILSSKKLLLSDSGFYLCAWTRGAGGSNTGELFFGEGSRLTVL.

The V and J genes are TRBV7-2 and TRBJ2-2, with a tentative D call TRBD2 (5 bases). In germline, CDR1 is SGHTA, CDR2 FQGNSA. The CDR3 length is 17 residues. Trimming stripped 5 bases from V and 3 bases from J, with 19 bases between. The CDR3 sequence is CASSPVLGEGHTGELFF. CDR3 sequence (DNA): TGTGCCAGCAGCCCCGTCCTCGGGGAAGGGCACACCGGGGAGCTGTTTTTT.

Only a few counts were recorded for this clone. The chain links TRBV27 to TRBJ2-2; no reliable D call. V was shortened by 3 bases and J by 4 bases, with 0 bases between the two germline ends. This CDR3 has 11 amino acids. Germline V lookup: CDR1 MNHEY, CDR2 SMNVEV (reference sequence). The CDR3 coding sequence is TGTGCCAGCAGTTTCACCGGGGAGCTGTTTTTT. Encoded protein: CASSFTGELFF.

J is TRBJ2-1 and V is TRBV7-9; 10 bases are a match to TRBD2. With 1 base clipped from V and 3 bases from J, the junction kept 3 bases outside the gene matches. This CDR3 contains 16 residues. Germline V gene lookup returns CDR1 SEHNR and CDR2 FQNEAQ (reference sequence). The CDR3 loop reads CASSLGWTSGYNEQFF. In nucleotides, the CDR3 is TGTGCCAGCAGCTTAGGATGGACTAGCGGCTACAATGAGCAGTTCTTC. Variable domain in full (rest from reference TRBV7-9 and TRBJ2-1): DTGVSQNPRHKITKRGQNVTFRCDPISEHNRLYWYRQTLGQGPEFLTYFQNEAQLEKSRLLSDRFSAERPKGSFSTLEIQRTEQGDSAMYLCASSLGWTSGYNEQFFGPGTRLTVL.

The genes are TRBV2 and TRBJ2-7; D is unclear. CDR1 is SNHLY, CDR2 FYNNEI, per germline. V was trimmed by 4 bases and J by 13 bases, leaving 23 bases between them. The CDR3 extends over 14 amino acids. This chain's CDR3 is CASSADLGEFKVYF. The CDR3 DNA sequence: TGTGCCAGCAGTGCTGACTTAGGAGAATTCAAGGTTTACTTC.

This chain connects TRBV28 to TRBJ2-3; 7 nucleotides match TRBD1. The germline gives CDR1 MDHEN, CDR2 SYDVKM. The CDR3 runs to 15 residues. The V and J ends lost 5 bases and 2 bases, in that order; junction bases with no gene match: 7. The CDR3 coding sequence is TGTGCCAGCAGTATAGACAGGGTCCCCACAGATACGCAGTATTTT. Translating gives CASSIDRVPTDTQYF.

This chain joins TRBV19 and TRBJ2-6; a possible D gene is TRBD1 (5 bases). Germline V lookup: CDR1 LNHDA, CDR2 SQIVND (reference sequence). Trimming pared 0 bases from V and 2 bases from J, leaving 8 bases between. The CDR3 has 16 amino acids. DNA for the CDR3: TGTGCCAGTAGTATAGACGGCAGGGCTGGGGCCAACGTCCTGACTTTC. It translates to CASSIDGRAGANVLTF.

The genes are TRBV5-5 and TRBJ1-1, with 7 bases matching TRBD1. The CDR3 spans 13 residues. CDR1 and CDR2 (germline): SGHKS, YYEKEE (reference sequence). V was pared by 5 bases and J by 4 bases, with 5 bases of the junction left unmatched. The CDR3 spells CASRMTGITEAFF. Here the CDR3 DNA reads TGTGCCAGCAGAATGACAGGGATCACTGAAGCTTTCTTT.

V usage is TRBV4-3 and J usage is TRBJ1-2, with D perhaps TRBD1 (5 bases). The CDR3 totals 15 residues. V shed 4 bases and J shed 7 bases, with 19 bases lying between them. CDR1 is LGHNA, CDR2 YSLEER, per germline. CDR3 loop: CASSLTIQGRLGYTF. The CDR3 nucleotides read TGCGCCAGCAGCCTAACCATCCAGGGTCGACTTGGCTACACCTTC.